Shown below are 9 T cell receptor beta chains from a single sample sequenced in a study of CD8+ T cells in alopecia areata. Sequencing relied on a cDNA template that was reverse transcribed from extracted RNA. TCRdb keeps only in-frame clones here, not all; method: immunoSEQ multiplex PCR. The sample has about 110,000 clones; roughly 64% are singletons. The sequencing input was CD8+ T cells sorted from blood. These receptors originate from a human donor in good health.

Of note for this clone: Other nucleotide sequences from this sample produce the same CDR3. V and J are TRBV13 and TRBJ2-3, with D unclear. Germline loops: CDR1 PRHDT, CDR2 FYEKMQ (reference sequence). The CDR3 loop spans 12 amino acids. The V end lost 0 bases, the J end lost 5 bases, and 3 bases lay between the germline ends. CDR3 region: CASSLGRDTQYF. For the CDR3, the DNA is TGTGCCAGCAGCTTAGGAAGAGATACGCAGTATTTT. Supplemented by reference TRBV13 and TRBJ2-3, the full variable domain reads AAGVIQSPRHLIKEKRETATLKCYPIPRHDTVYWYQQGPGQDPQFLISFYEKMQSDKGSIPDRFSAQQFSDYHSELNMSSLELGDSALYFCASSLGRDTQYFGPGTRLTVL.

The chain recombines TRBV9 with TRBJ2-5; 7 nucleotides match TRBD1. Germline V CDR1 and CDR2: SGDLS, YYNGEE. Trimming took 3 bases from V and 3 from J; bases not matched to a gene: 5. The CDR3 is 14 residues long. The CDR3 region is CASSAPTGEETQYF. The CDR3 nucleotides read TGTGCCAGCAGCGCACCTACAGGGGAAGAGACCCAGTACTTC. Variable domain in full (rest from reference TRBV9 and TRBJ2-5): DSGVTQTPKHLITATGQRVTLRCSPRSGDLSVYWYQQSLDQGLQFLIQYYNGEERAKGNILERFSAQQFPDLHSELNLSSLELGDSALYFCASSAPTGEETQYFGPGTRLLVL.

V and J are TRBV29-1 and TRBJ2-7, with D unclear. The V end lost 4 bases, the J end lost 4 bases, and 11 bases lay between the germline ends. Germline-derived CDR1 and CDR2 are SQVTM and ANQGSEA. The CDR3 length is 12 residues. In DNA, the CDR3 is TGCAGCGTTGTAACATTTGTATACGAGCAGTACTTC. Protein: CSVVTFVYEQYF.

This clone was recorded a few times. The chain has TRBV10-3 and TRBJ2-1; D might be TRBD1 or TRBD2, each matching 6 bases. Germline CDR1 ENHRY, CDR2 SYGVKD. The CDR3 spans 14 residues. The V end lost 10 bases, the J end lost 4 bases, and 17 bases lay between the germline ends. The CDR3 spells CATNGGDKYNEQFF. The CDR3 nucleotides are TGTGCCACGAACGGCGGGGACAAATACAATGAGCAGTTCTTC.

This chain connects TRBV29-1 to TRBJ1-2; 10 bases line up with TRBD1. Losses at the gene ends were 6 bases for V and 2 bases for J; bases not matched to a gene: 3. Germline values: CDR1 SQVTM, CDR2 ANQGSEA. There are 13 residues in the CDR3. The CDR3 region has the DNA TGCAGCGTCGTGGACAGGGGGAACTATGGCTACACCTTC. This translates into CSVVDRGNYGYTF.

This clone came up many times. Here the CDR3 reads CASSSAGWNEQFF. CDR3 bases: TGTGCCAGCAGTTCAGCAGGGTGGAATGAGCAGTTCTTC. The chain has TRBV6-5 and TRBJ2-1; tentative D call: TRBD1 (5 bases). CDR1 MNHEY and CDR2 SVGAGI come from the germline V gene. CDR3 length equals 13 residues. Trimming shortened V by 4 bases and J by 7 bases, and 11 bases separated the two germline ends.

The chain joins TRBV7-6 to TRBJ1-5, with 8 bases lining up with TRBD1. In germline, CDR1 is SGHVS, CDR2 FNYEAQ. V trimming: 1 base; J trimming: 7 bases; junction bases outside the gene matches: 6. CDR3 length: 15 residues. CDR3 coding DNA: TGTGCCAGCAGCTTAGATCCGACAGGGGCCCAGCCCCAGCATTTT. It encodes CASSLDPTGAQPQHF.

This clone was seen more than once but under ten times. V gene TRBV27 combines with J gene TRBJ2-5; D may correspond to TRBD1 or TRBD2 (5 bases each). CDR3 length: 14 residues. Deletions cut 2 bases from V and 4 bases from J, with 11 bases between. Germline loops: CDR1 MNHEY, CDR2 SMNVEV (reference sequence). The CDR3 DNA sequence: TGTGCCAGCAGTTTACTGGGACCAGCAGAGACCCAGTACTTC. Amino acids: CASSLLGPAETQYF.

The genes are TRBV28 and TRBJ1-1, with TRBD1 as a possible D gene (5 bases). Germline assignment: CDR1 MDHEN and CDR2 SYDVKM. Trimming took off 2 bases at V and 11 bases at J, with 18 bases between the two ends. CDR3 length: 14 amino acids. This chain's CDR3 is CASSLPGVYRGAFF. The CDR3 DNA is TGTGCCAGCAGTTTACCGGGGGTTTACCGGGGCGCTTTCTTT.